This T cell receptor beta chain was sequenced during a study of CD8+ T cells in alopecia areata. Trimming stripped 3 bases from V and 2 bases from J, with 11 bases between. This CDR3 has 14 amino acids. Germline V gene sequence: CDR1 SGDLS, CDR2 YYNGEE. Regarding treatment: oral pan-JAK inhibitor, 5-10 mg twice daily. Sequencing relied on a cDNA template that was reverse transcribed from extracted RNA. The protocol was immunoSEQ multiplex PCR, while the TCRdb copy is restricted to in-frame clones and leaves out a portion. The sample has 90,000 to 130,000 clones; roughly 55% are singletons. This clonotype originated in a human donor with alopecia areata. The sequencing used CD8+ T cells sorted from blood, collected at week 24, from a patient treated with tofacitinib. The chain has TRBV9 and TRBJ1-2; D possibly corresponds to TRBD1 (6 bases). The CDR3 DNA reads TGTGCCAGCAGCGAGGGGGGCGAAAACTATGGCTACACCTTC. The encoded protein is CASSEGGENYGYTF. Looking up the rest from reference TRBV9 and TRBJ1-2 gives the full variable domain: DSGVTQTPKHLITATGQRVTLRCSPRSGDLSVYWYQQSLDQGLQFLIQYYNGEERAKGNILERFSAQQFPDLHSELNLSSLELGDSALYFCASSEGGENYGYTFGSGTRLTVV.